Following are 3 T cell receptor beta chains from one sample sequenced in a study of OX40 agonist ivuxolimab in advanced cancers. The data were produced by immunoSEQ multiplex PCR, yet TCRdb's version contains in-frame clones alone and is incomplete. The table lists 70,000 or so clones, 80% to 90% of them singletons. The material sequenced was CD4+ or CD8+ T cells sorted from blood, taken in a trial of the OX40 agonist ivuxolimab. These TCRs come from an adult with an advanced solid tumor such as melanoma, head and neck, liver or kidney cancer.

This chain joins TRBV11-2 and TRBJ1-1, with a tentative D call TRBD1 (5 bases). The ends were cut back, 5 bases at V and 7 bases at J, with 17 bases in the middle. This CDR3 spans 14 amino acids. Germline CDR1 and CDR2: SGHAT and FQNNGV. The CDR3 spells CASSRPSRDGEAFF. As DNA, the CDR3 is TGTGCCAGCAGCCGACCCTCCCGGGACGGTGAAGCTTTCTTT.

The chain uses TRBV19 and TRBJ1-3; TRBD1 might be the D (5 bases). CDR1 and CDR2 (germline): LNHDA, SQIVND (reference sequence). The CDR3 extends over 13 amino acids. The V end was cut by 9 bases, the J end by 2 bases, with 11 bases between. CDR3 nucleotide sequence: TGTGCCAGCCCCGACAGAACTGGAAACACCATATATTTT. This codes for CASPDRTGNTIYF.

This chain connects TRBV30 to TRBJ1-2; TRBD1 might be the D (5 bases). This CDR3 contains 13 residues. Per germline, CDR1 GTSNPN and CDR2 SVGIG (reference sequence). V shed 4 bases and J shed 0 bases, with 9 bases lying between them. The CDR3 DNA sequence: TGTGCCTGGAATCCAGGGACTAACTATGGCTACACCTTC. Its protein is CAWNPGTNYGYTF.